This TCR beta chain emerged from a study of blood T cell repertoires in COVID-19. About the research overall: The United States, Italy and Spain provided the acute and convalescent COVID-19 samples. From T cells, B-cell-depleted T cells, or PBMCs came the material, which was cDNA or gDNA.

V lost 0 bases and J lost 12, with 12 bases in between. The germline V gene encodes CDR1 ENHRY and CDR2 SYGVKD. The CDR3 sequence is 14 residues long. This table comes from immunoSEQ multiplex PCR, and its TCRdb copy is limited to in-frame clones, with some not included. The sample comprises 220,000 or so clones, about nine tenths of which are singletons, and around 6.5% rests with the top ten. Sample: peripheral blood. The gene calls are TRBV10-3 and TRBJ1-6; D perhaps matches TRBD1 (5 bases). This receptor was obtained from a man aged 55 to 70 who had recovered from COVID-19. The CDR3 reads CAISESAGRGPLHF. The CDR3 bases are TGTGCCATCAGTGAGTCGGCAGGGCGGGGACCCCTCCACTTT.